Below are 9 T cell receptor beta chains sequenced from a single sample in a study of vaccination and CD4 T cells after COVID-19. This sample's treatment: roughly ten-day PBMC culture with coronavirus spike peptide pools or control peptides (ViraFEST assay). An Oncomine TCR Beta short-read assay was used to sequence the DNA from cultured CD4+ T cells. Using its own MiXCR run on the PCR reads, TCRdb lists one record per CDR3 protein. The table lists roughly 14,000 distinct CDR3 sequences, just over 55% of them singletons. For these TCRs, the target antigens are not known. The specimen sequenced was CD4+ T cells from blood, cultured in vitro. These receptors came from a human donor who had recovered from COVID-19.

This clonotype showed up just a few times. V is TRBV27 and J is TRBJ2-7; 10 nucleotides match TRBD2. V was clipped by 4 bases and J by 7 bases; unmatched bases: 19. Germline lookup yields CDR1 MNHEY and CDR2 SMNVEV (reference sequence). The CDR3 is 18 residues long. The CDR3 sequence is CASSSLTPRAGGPGEQYF. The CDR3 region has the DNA TGTGCCAGCAGTTCCCTAACCCCCCGAGCGGGAGGGCCTGGAGAGCAGTACTTC.

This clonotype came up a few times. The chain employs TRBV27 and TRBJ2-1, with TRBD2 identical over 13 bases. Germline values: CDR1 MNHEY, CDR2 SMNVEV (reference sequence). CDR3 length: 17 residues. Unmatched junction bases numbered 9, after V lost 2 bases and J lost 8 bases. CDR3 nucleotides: TGTGCCAGCAGTTTACCAAAACTAGCGGGAGGGCCCGATGAGCAGTTCTTC. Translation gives CASSLPKLAGGPDEQFF.

In DNA form, the CDR3 reads TGTGCCAGCAATTTTGGCGGGAGGTCCTCCTACGAGCAGTACTTC. Protein sequence: CASNFGGRSSYEQYF. The chain has TRBV2 and TRBJ2-7; TRBD2 matches 8 bases. The CDR3 has 15 residues. Germline CDR1 is SNHLY and CDR2 is FYNNEI. V lost 7 bases, J lost 0 bases, and 8 bases stayed unmatched.

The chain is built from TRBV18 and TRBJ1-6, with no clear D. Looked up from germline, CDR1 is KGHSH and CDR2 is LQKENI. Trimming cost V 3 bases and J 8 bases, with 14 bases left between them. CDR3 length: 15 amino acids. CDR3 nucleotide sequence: TGTGCCAGCTCACCGTTGGGGAATGCGGATTCACCCCTCCACTTT. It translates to CASSPLGNADSPLHF.

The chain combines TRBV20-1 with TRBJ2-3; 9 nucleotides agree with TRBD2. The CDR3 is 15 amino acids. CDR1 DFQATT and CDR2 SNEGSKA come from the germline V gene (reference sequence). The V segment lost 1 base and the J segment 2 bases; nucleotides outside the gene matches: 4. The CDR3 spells CSARASGRFTDTQYF. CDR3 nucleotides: TGCAGTGCTAGAGCCAGCGGGAGGTTCACAGATACGCAGTATTTT.

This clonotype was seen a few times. CDR3 DNA: TGTGCCAGCTGGAGGGCCCAGCCCAATGAGCAGTTCTTC. Its protein is CASWRAQPNEQFF. The chain joins TRBV6-1 to TRBJ2-1; a weak D match, TRBD2 (6 bases). The V gene lost 8 bases and the J gene lost 6 bases, with 14 bases spanning the gap. CDR1 and CDR2 (germline): MNHNS, SASEGT. CDR3 size: 13 residues.

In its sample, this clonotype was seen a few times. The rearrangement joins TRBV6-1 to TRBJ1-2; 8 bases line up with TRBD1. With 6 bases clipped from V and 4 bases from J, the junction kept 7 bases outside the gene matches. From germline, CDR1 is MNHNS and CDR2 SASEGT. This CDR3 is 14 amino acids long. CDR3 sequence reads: CASRPSGGGYGYTF. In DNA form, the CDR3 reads TGTGCCAGCAGGCCCTCAGGGGGCGGCTATGGCTACACCTTC.

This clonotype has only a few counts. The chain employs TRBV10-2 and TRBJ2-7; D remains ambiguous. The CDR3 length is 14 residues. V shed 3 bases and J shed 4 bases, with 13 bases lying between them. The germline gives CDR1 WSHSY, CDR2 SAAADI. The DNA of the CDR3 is TGCGCCAGCAGTGATTCCCGAGCACTTTACGAGCAGTACTTC. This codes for CASSDSRALYEQYF.

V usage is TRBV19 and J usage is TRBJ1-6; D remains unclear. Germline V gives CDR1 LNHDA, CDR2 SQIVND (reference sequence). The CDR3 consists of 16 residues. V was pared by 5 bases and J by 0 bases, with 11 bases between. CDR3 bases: TGTGCCAGTAGTCTTTCCGCGAGCTCCTATAATTCACCCCTCCACTTT. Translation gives CASSLSASSYNSPLHF.